This entry lists 10 T cell receptor beta chains sequenced from one sample in a study of blood T cells in healthy people across ages. The second PCR ran 7 to 11 cycles with a sample-barcoded 5' primer and J-beta primers. From the 5' RACE reads, TCRdb called clonotypes with MiXCR, one entry per CDR3 protein. The sample records 1.5 million to 2 million distinct CDR3 sequences, roughly a third being singletons. Sequencing input: blood. All receptors derive from a woman under 40 in good health.

This clonotype was recorded many times. The CDR3 bases are TGCAGCGTGGGCCCTCCCGGGAGCAACCCCTACGAGCAGTACTTC. Its translation: CSVGPPGSNPYEQYF. The chain has TRBV29-1 and TRBJ2-7; a possible D gene is TRBD2 (6 bases). This CDR3 has 15 residues. V shed 6 bases and J shed 2 bases, with 20 bases lying between them. Germline CDR1 SQVTM, CDR2 ANQGSEA.

The gene calls are TRBV2 and TRBJ1-2, with D unclear. V shed 2 bases and J shed 8 bases, with 9 bases lying between them. The CDR3 spans 12 residues. The germline V gene encodes CDR1 SNHLY and CDR2 FYNNEI. This CDR3 reads CASSEWAYGYTF. The CDR3 DNA reads TGTGCCAGCAGTGAATGGGCCTACGGCTACACCTTC.

There are a few counts of this clonotype. A much larger clone differs from this one at a single base, so this may be a read error. The V and J genes are TRBV10-3 and TRBJ2-7; tentative D call: TRBD2 (5 bases). This CDR3 is 15 amino acids long. V shed 4 bases and J shed 4 bases, with 17 bases lying between them. Germline loops: CDR1 ENHRY, CDR2 SYGVKD. The CDR3 reads CAISGTANGRYEQYF. CDR3 nucleotides: TGTGCCATCAGTGGGACTGCTAACGGACGATACGAGCAGTACTTC.

This rearrangement joins TRBV10-3 to TRBJ2-1; the D gene is possibly TRBD2 (5 bases). The CDR3 contains 14 residues. Germline CDR1 and CDR2: ENHRY and SYGVKD. V was shortened by 0 bases and J by 10 bases, with 13 bases between the two germline ends. The CDR3 nucleotides are TGTGCCATCAGTGAGTCTGGAGCTGACTACGAGCAGTTCTTC. It specifies CAISESGADYEQFF.

Details on this clonotype: A junction boundary mismatches the germline segment, possibly from a read error. The genes are TRBV12-3 or TRBV12-4 and TRBJ2-7, with D perhaps matching TRBD1 or TRBD2 (5 bases each). This CDR3 contains 15 residues. CDR3 sequence: CVSSPRGVSSYEQYF. The CDR3, as DNA: TGTGTCAGCAGTCCGAGAGGGGTTAGCTCCTACGAGCAGTACTTC.

V gene TRBV5-1 combines with J gene TRBJ2-7; 7 bases are shared with TRBD1. Germline V CDR1 and CDR2: SGHRS, YFSETQ. The V segment lost 6 bases and the J segment 2 bases; nucleotides outside the gene matches: 5. The CDR3 spans 13 residues. The CDR3 spells CASNRDSAYEQYF. The CDR3 region has the DNA TGCGCCAGCAACCGGGACAGCGCCTACGAGCAGTACTTC.

The rearrangement uses TRBV4-1 and TRBJ1-6, with D perhaps TRBD1 (5 bases). The CDR3 runs 14 residues. V lost 5 bases and J lost 14, with 19 bases in between. Germline lookup yields CDR1 MGHRA and CDR2 YSYEKL. The CDR3 spells CASSDGVRGEALHF. The CDR3 DNA sequence: TGCGCCAGCAGCGACGGGGTCCGAGGGGAAGCCCTCCACTTT.

In its sample, this clonotype was seen a few times. Here the CDR3 reads CSARAARPTYEQYF. DNA for the CDR3: TGCAGTGCTAGAGCTGCCAGGCCGACCTACGAGCAGTACTTC. This chain links TRBV20-1 with TRBJ2-7; D unclear. This CDR3 comprises 14 residues. Germline V gene sequence: CDR1 DFQATT, CDR2 SNEGSKA (reference sequence). V was clipped by 1 base and J by 2 bases, with 12 bases between them.

V and J are TRBV5-1 and TRBJ2-2, with 8 bases aligning to TRBD2. CDR3 length equals 14 residues. In germline, CDR1 is SGHRS, CDR2 YFSETQ. V was pared by 2 bases and J by 5 bases, with 2 bases of the junction left unmatched. CDR3 sequence: CASSLTSGTGELFF. The CDR3, as DNA: TGCGCCAGCAGCTTAACTAGCGGAACCGGGGAGCTGTTTTTT.

In its sample, this clonotype was seen a few times. V gene TRBV5-1 combines with J gene TRBJ2-1, with D uncertain. V was cut by 3 bases and J by 6 bases, with 16 bases left in between. The CDR3 extends over 15 amino acids. Germline CDR1 SGHRS, CDR2 YFSETQ. The CDR3 nucleotides are TGCGCCAGCAGCTCCCTGAAGGGCCCTCTCAATGAGCAGTTCTTC. This gives the protein CASSSLKGPLNEQFF. The variable domain in full, with the rest retrieved from reference TRBV5-1 and TRBJ2-1, is KAGVTQTPRYLIKTRGQQVTLSCSPISGHRSVSWYQQTPGQGLQFLFEYFSETQRNKGNFPGRFSGRQFSNSRSEMNVSTLELGDSALYLCASSSLKGPLNEQFFGPGTRLTVL.